The 23 T cell receptor beta chains below all came from one sample that was sequenced in a study of blood T cells in healthy people across ages. The second PCR ran about 6 to 12 cycles with a sample-barcoded 5' primer and J-beta primers. TCRdb itself ran the 5' RACE reads through MiXCR, one entry per CDR3 protein. The table records approximately 360,000 distinct CDR3 sequences, 45% to 65% of them present only once. Sequencing input: blood. The receptors were gathered from a man between 60 and 70 years old in good health.

This chain uses TRBV20-1 with TRBJ2-4, with D maybe TRBD2 (6 bases). The CDR3 runs to 14 residues. V lost 8 bases, J lost 3 bases, and 17 bases lay in between. CDR1 is DFQATT, CDR2 SNEGSKA, per germline (reference sequence). In DNA form, the CDR3 reads TGCAGTACGGGTCCGGGACTGGTCAAAAACATTCAGTACTTC. Translation gives CSTGPGLVKNIQYF.

DNA for the CDR3: TGTGCCAGCAGCTTGTGGACCGCAGCCGGGGCCAACGTCCTGACTTTC. This translates into CASSLWTAAGANVLTF. This chain links TRBV7-2 with TRBJ2-6; D gene uncertain. Germline V lookup: CDR1 SGHTA, CDR2 FQGNSA. Between the trimmed V and J ends, which lost 3 bases and 4 bases, there was a span of 13 bases. This CDR3 contains 16 residues.

The chain combines TRBV2 with TRBJ2-3; 15 nucleotides line up with TRBD2. This CDR3 has 17 amino acids. The germline CDR1 and CDR2 sequences are SNHLY and FYNNEI. J was trimmed by 5 bases and V by 4 bases; bases with no gene match: 7. The CDR3 bases are TGTGCCAGCAGTGCCGGGACTAGCGGGAGGCGGGGAGATACGCAGTATTTT. Its translation: CASSAGTSGRRGDTQYF. Combining the CDR3 with reference TRBV2 and TRBJ2-3 gives the whole variable domain EPEVTQTPSHQVTQMGQEVILRCVPISNHLYFYWYRQILGQKVEFLVSFYNNEISEKSEIFDDQFSVERPDGSNFTLKIRSTKLEDSAMYFCASSAGTSGRRGDTQYFGPGTRLTVL.

This clonotype was found many times. The chain is built from TRBV29-1 and TRBJ2-1; 12 positions match TRBD2. The germline V gene has CDR1 SQVTM and CDR2 ANQGSEA. The V and J ends lost 6 bases and 9 bases, in that order; junction bases with no gene match: 9. The CDR3 extends over 14 amino acids. The CDR3 DNA is TGCAGCGTCGCTAGCGGGAGGGCCCTCGGTGAGCAGTTCTTC. It specifies CSVASGRALGEQFF.

This clonotype was counted between two and nine times. The chain couples TRBV4-3 to TRBJ2-7, with 11 bases matching TRBD2. Germline CDR1 and CDR2: LGHNA and YSLEER. The CDR3 is 16 residues long. Trimming cost V 0 bases and J 6 bases; bases outside gene matches: 7. For the CDR3, the DNA is TGCGCCAGCAGCCAAGAACTAGCGGGAGAGGTTCGCGAGCAGTACTTC. It is translated as CASSQELAGEVREQYF.

This clonotype has only a few counts. This chain connects TRBV29-1 to TRBJ1-2; D unresolved. Trimming took off 0 bases at V and 5 bases at J, with 16 bases between the two ends. CDR3 length: 15 amino acids. CDR1 is SQVTM, CDR2 ANQGSEA, per germline. The CDR3 nucleotides read TGCAGCGTTGAAGATGGGGAAGGCAGGCGGTATGGCTACACCTTC. Amino acid sequence: CSVEDGEGRRYGYTF.

Worth noting for this clonotype: The junction and the germline gene differ at one end; a read error may be behind it. The rearrangement joins TRBV4-2 to TRBJ2-1; the D gene is possibly TRBD2 (6 bases). The CDR3 contains 15 residues. In germline, CDR1 is LGHNA, CDR2 YNFKEQ. The CDR3 sequence: CAGSQVRGTYNEQFF. In DNA, the CDR3 is TGTGCCGGCAGCCAGGTTCGCGGGACTTACAATGAGCAGTTCTTC.

As for this clonotype: A single base separates this from a much larger clone, so it may be a read error. The chain has TRBV29-1 and TRBJ1-2, with no clear D. Between the trimmed V and J ends, which lost 4 bases and 8 bases, there was a span of 14 bases. The CDR3 is made up of 12 amino acids. Looked up from germline, CDR1 is SQVTM and CDR2 is ANQGSEA. The CDR3 spells CSVGDRARGYTF. The CDR3 nucleotides read TGCAGCGTTGGAGATCGGGCGAGGGGCTACACCTTC.

In regard to this clonotype: This may be a read error: a much more frequent sequence differs by one nucleotide. The rearrangement links TRBV10-3 to TRBJ2-5, with D perhaps TRBD1 (6 bases). The J call may be faulty, since TRBJ2-7 better matches the DNA end. Germline V lookup: CDR1 ENHRY, CDR2 SYGVKD. The CDR3 consists of 13 residues. Written as DNA, the CDR3 is TGTGCCATCGGTGAGCCGGGACAATACGAGCAGTACTTC. Protein sequence: CAIGEPGQYEQYF.

This sequence joins TRBV10-3 and TRBJ2-7, with unresolved D. This CDR3 region has 14 residues. V lost 4 bases, J lost 0 bases, and 10 bases lay in between. Germline-derived CDR1 and CDR2 are ENHRY and SYGVKD. This chain's CDR3 is CAISGTSSSYEQYF. For the CDR3, the DNA is TGTGCCATCAGTGGAACATCCAGCTCCTACGAGCAGTACTTC.

This clonotype was recorded a few times. The chain combines TRBV21-1 with TRBJ2-5; TRBD1, as called in the table, went unchecked against the DNA. TRBV21-1 is shown as a pseudogene. This CDR3 contains 19 residues. Here the CDR3 DNA reads TGTGCCAGCAGCAACCCTTGGGACAGGCCTCCTGATGACCAAGAGACCCAGTACTTC. Amino acids: CASSNPWDRPPDDQETQYF.

The chain couples TRBV11-2 to TRBJ2-3; D unresolved. The CDR3 length is 11 residues. Germline V CDR1 and CDR2: SGHAT, FQNNGV. With 5 bases removed from V and 9 bases from J, the gap between germline ends came to 9 bases. The CDR3: CASSAQNTQYF. Written as DNA, the CDR3 is TGTGCCAGCAGCGCCCAGAACACGCAGTATTTT.

The V gene is TRBV6-2 or TRBV6-3, the J gene TRBJ2-1; the D gene is possibly TRBD2 (6 bases). The V gene lost 8 bases and the J gene lost 0 bases, with 14 bases spanning the gap. CDR3 length: 15 residues. Germline CDR1 is MNHEY and CDR2 is SVGEGT. Here the CDR3 DNA reads TGTGCCAGCTACCAACCGACTAGCTCCTACAATGAGCAGTTCTTC. Protein product: CASYQPTSSYNEQFF.

This clonotype was seen a handful of times. The J gene is TRBJ1-2, the V gene TRBV5-1; the D is unclear. The V gene's germline CDR1 is SGHRS and CDR2 YFSETQ. Trimming removed 0 bases from V and 8 bases from J, with 11 bases in between. The CDR3 runs 13 residues. The DNA for the CDR3 is TGCGCCAGCAGCTTGGAGGTCAGCTCGGGCTACACCTTC. It specifies CASSLEVSSGYTF. Full variable domain (remainder filled in from reference TRBV5-1 and TRBJ1-2): KAGVTQTPRYLIKTRGQQVTLSCSPISGHRSVSWYQQTPGQGLQFLFEYFSETQRNKGNFPGRFSGRQFSNSRSEMNVSTLELGDSALYLCASSLEVSSGYTFGSGTRLTVV.

This clonotype was counted only a few times. The V and J genes are TRBV7-3 and TRBJ2-3; no firm D call. This CDR3 comprises 12 residues. In germline, CDR1 is SGHTA, CDR2 FQGTGA. V was pared by 5 bases and J by 5 bases, with 8 bases between. CDR3 DNA sequence: TGTGCCAGCAGCGCCAATCTAGATACGCAGTATTTT. Its protein is CASSANLDTQYF.

This clonotype was seen at least ten times. V usage is TRBV11-2 and J usage is TRBJ1-2; D may be TRBD1 (5 bases). The CDR3 runs to 12 residues. Germline CDR1 SGHAT, CDR2 FQNNGV. V shed 5 bases and J shed 9 bases, with 13 bases lying between them. CDR3 DNA: TGTGCCAGCAGCCCAAACAGGTTTAGCTACACCTTC. Its protein product is CASSPNRFSYTF. The variable domain in full, completed from reference TRBV11-2 and TRBJ1-2, reads EAGVAQSPRYKIIEKRQSVAFWCNPISGHATLYWYQQILGQGPKLLIQFQNNGVVDDSQLPKDRFSAERLKGVDSTLKIQPAKLEDSAVYLCASSPNRFSYTFGSGTRLTVV.

In this sample, this clonotype turned up a few times. V gene TRBV6-1 combines with J gene TRBJ1-5, with a weak D call TRBD1 (6 bases). Trimming removed 8 bases at V and 0 bases at J, with 14 bases between. Germline CDR1 MNHNS, CDR2 SASEGT. The CDR3 has 15 amino acids. The CDR3: CASLGQSFSNQPQHF. The DNA for the CDR3 is TGTGCCAGCCTAGGACAGTCCTTTAGCAATCAGCCCCAGCATTTT.

This clonotype turned up a few times. The CDR3: CSVEVAQGVGGYTF. The CDR3 DNA reads as TGCAGCGTTGAAGTAGCCCAGGGGGTGGGCGGCTACACCTTC. The V call is TRBV29-1, the J call TRBJ1-2; 7 nucleotides agree with TRBD1. Germline values: CDR1 SQVTM, CDR2 ANQGSEA. The CDR3 consists of 14 residues. V lost 1 base and J lost 8; bases outside the gene matches: 10.

The chain combines TRBV29-1 with TRBJ2-1; D gene unclear. V was cut by 4 bases and J by 7 bases, with 2 bases left in between. Per the germline V gene, CDR1 is SQVTM and CDR2 is ANQGSEA. The CDR3 length is 9 residues. CDR3 in DNA: TGCAGCGTTGCAAATGAGCAGTTCTTC. Translated: CSVANEQFF.

J is TRBJ2-5 and V is TRBV2, with 7 bases lining up with TRBD1. This CDR3 spans 14 amino acids. J gave up 2 bases and V 6 bases, and 6 bases lay outside the gene matches. Germline-derived CDR1 and CDR2 are SNHLY and FYNNEI. The CDR3 coding sequence is TGTGCCAGCAGCGCCGACAGGGCACAAGAGACCCAGTACTTC. Translation: CASSADRAQETQYF.

The chain recombines TRBV6-5 with TRBJ2-1, with no clear D. Germline lookup yields CDR1 MNHEY and CDR2 SVGAGI. This CDR3 region has 12 residues. Trimming cost V 5 bases and J 10 bases, with 12 bases left between them. CDR3 in DNA: TGTGCCAGCAGTAAAACGTCGGGCGAGCAGTTCTTC. Amino acids: CASSKTSGEQFF.

This clonotype has ten or more counts. The rearrangement links TRBV28 to TRBJ2-7; possibly TRBD2 for D (6 bases). The V and J ends lost 8 bases and 3 bases respectively, with 11 bases between them. Germline V gene sequence: CDR1 MDHEN, CDR2 SYDVKM. The CDR3 runs 12 residues. CDR3: CASQGLRYEQYF. In DNA, the CDR3 is TGTGCCAGCCAGGGACTTCGCTACGAGCAGTACTTC.

This sequence joins TRBV28 and TRBJ1-5; 12 nucleotides line up with TRBD1. Germline lookup yields CDR1 MDHEN and CDR2 SYDVKM. The CDR3 spans 16 residues. The V gene end was trimmed by 6 bases and the J gene end by 6 bases; junction bases not matched to a gene: 9. The CDR3 DNA follows: TGTGCCAGCAGCGGACAGGGACAGGGGGCTGGTCAGCCCCAGCATTTT. Encoded protein: CASSGQGQGAGQPQHF.